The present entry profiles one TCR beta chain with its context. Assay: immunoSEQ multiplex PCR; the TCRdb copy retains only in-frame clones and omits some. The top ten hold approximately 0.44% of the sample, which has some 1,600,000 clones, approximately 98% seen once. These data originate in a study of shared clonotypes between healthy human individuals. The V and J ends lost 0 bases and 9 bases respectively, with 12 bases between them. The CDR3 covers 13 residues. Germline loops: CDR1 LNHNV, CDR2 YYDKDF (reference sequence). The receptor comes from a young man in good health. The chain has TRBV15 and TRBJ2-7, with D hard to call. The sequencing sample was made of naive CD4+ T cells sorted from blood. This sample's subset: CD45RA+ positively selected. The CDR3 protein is CATSRDRYSGQYF. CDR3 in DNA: TGTGCCACCAGCAGAGATCGATACTCCGGGCAGTACTTC.